This is a list of T cell receptor beta chains from one sample in a study of cytomegalovirus exposure and HLA in healthy donors. The protocol was immunoSEQ multiplex PCR, while the TCRdb copy is restricted to in-frame clones and leaves out a portion. Here the sample spans roughly 150,000 clones, approximately 80% being singletons. The sample consisted of PBMCs. These receptor sequences come from a male donor in good health and CMV-seronegative. Each CDR3 is given with its conserved first and last residue. The D gene is left open where the match is weak. Part of the rows lack a size; the others show once, few, many or a class for expanded clones.

clone size	D gene	V gene	J gene	CDR3 protein	CDR3 DNA
-	TRBD1	TRBV10-3	TRBJ1-1	CAITRQGNTEAFF	TGTGCCATCACGAGACAGGGGAACACTGAAGCTTTCTTT
-	TRBD1	TRBV7-8	TRBJ1-1	CASSLGDRGTEAFF	TGTGCCAGCAGCTTAGGGGACAGGGGAACTGAAGCTTTCTTT
-	TRBD2	TRBV11-3	TRBJ2-4	CASSSGGAGVEGNIQYF	TGTGCCAGCAGCTCTGGCGGGGCGGGAGTGGAGGGAAACATTCAGTACTTC
-	TRBD1	TRBV28	TRBJ2-7	CATQTGGYEQYF	TGTGCCACCCAAACAGGGGGCTACGAGCAGTACTTC
-	-	TRBV11-1	TRBJ2-3	CASSLAPAGSTDTQYF	TGTGCCAGCAGCTTAGCGCCCGCAGGGTCCACAGATACGCAGTATTTT
-	-	TRBV7-2	TRBJ1-1	CASSERRGGTEAFF	TGTGCCAGCAGCGAGCGGAGGGGGGGGACTGAAGCTTTCTTT
-	-	TRBV29-1	TRBJ2-7	CSVGHFGVSYEQYF	TGCAGCGTGGGACATTTTGGTGTCTCCTACGAGCAGTACTTC
few	-	TRBV6-5	TRBJ2-3	CATVSTADTQYF	TGTGCCACCGTGAGTACTGCGGATACGCAGTATTTT
-	-	TRBV18	TRBJ2-3	CASAQLDTQYF	TGTGCCAGCGCACAGCTAGATACGCAGTATTTT
few	-	TRBV5-4	TRBJ1-1	CASSLVGGLNTEAFF	TGTGCCAGCAGCTTGGTCGGGGGGCTGAACACTGAAGCTTTCTTT
-	TRBD1	TRBV28	TRBJ1-1	CASSFSSAGGTEAFF	TGTGCCAGCAGTTTTAGTTCGGCAGGGGGCACTGAAGCTTTCTTT
-	TRBD1	TRBV4-2	TRBJ1-2	CASSQEGRGVYGYTF	TGTGCCAGCAGCCAAGAGGGCAGGGGGGTCTATGGCTACACCTTC
-	-	TRBV11-2	TRBJ2-6	CASAIAEGSGANVLTF	TGTGCCAGCGCCATAGCGGAGGGCTCTGGGGCCAACGTCCTGACTTTC
-	-	TRBV10-3	TRBJ1-1	CAISVMNTEAFF	TGTGCCATCAGTGTCATGAACACTGAAGCTTTCTTT
-	TRBD2	TRBV19	TRBJ2-4	CASSISGTIIIQYF	TGTGCCAGTAGTATCTCTGGGACTATAATCATTCAGTACTTC
-	TRBD2	TRBV11-3	TRBJ2-3	CASSLGVAGARDTQYF	TGTGCCAGCAGCTTAGGGGTAGCGGGAGCCAGAGATACGCAGTATTTT
-	-	TRBV5-1	TRBJ2-5	CASSFDIQETQYF	TGCGCCAGCAGCTTCGACATACAAGAGACCCAGTACTTC
-	TRBD1	TRBV19	TRBJ2-2	CASTRGQVDGELFF	TGTGCCAGTACCCGCGGACAGGTTGATGGGGAGCTGTTTTTT
-	TRBD1	TRBV19	TRBJ1-6	CASSAQQGAGNSPLHF	TGTGCCAGTAGTGCTCAACAGGGGGCGGGGAATTCACCCCTCCACTTT
few	TRBD1	TRBV10-3	TRBJ1-2	CAISQDRGETGYTF	TGTGCCATCAGCCAGGACAGGGGTGAAACTGGCTACACCTTC
-	-	TRBV6-6	TRBJ2-1	CASSYSSSEQFF	TGTGCCAGTTCCTATAGTTCAAGTGAGCAGTTCTTC
-	TRBD1	TRBV11-2	TRBJ1-2	CASSPGTGFYGYTF	TGTGCCAGCAGCCCCGGGACAGGTTTCTATGGCTACACCTTC
-	-	TRBV7-2	TRBJ2-7	CASSPHRVTYEQYF	TGTGCCAGCAGCCCCCACAGGGTGACCTACGAGCAGTACTTC
-	TRBD2	TRBV25-1	TRBJ2-2	CASSVGTKGTGELFF	TGTGCCAGCAGTGTTGGGACTAAGGGGACCGGGGAGCTGTTTTTT
-	TRBD1	TRBV4-1	TRBJ2-7	CASSRVTGGIYEQYF	TGCGCCAGCAGCCGAGTGACAGGGGGCATATACGAGCAGTACTTC
-	-	TRBV20-1	TRBJ1-2	CSALPSGYTF	TGCAGTGCCCTCCCTAGCGGCTACACCTTC
-	-	TRBV11-3	TRBJ2-7	CASSLGRGFEQYF	TGTGCCAGCAGCCTAGGACGGGGGTTCGAGCAGTACTTC
-	-	TRBV28	TRBJ2-2	CASSAFGGTGELFF	TGTGCCAGCAGTGCGTTCGGAGGTACCGGGGAGCTGTTTTTT
-	-	TRBV5-8	TRBJ2-7	CASSLRGRYEQYF	TGTGCCAGCAGCTTGAGGGGGAGATACGAGCAGTACTTC
-	-	TRBV8-2	TRBJ2-7	CGSTNLRDRAYEQYF	TGTGGCAGCACAAACCTACGGGACAGGGCCTACGAGCAGTACTTC
-	TRBD1	TRBV4-2	TRBJ1-1	CASSQDSGGRRAFF	TGTGCCAGCAGCCAAGATTCAGGGGGTCGAAGGGCTTTCTTT
-	TRBD1	TRBV6-1	TRBJ1-6	CASSEARTGLRSPLHF	TGTGCCAGCAGTGAAGCTAGGACAGGGTTGAGATCACCCCTCCACTTT
once	TRBD2	TRBV27	TRBJ2-5	CAIGTSVQETQYF	TGTGCCATCGGGACTAGCGTACAGGAGACCCAGTACTTC
-	-	TRBV6-5	TRBJ1-2	CASSPNQRRGGYTF	TGTGCCAGCAGCCCTAACCAGAGGCGCGGTGGCTACACCTTC
-	-	TRBV7-9	TRBJ1-2	CASSLAGGLYGYTF	TGTGCCAGCAGCTTAGCCGGAGGGCTCTATGGCTACACCTTC
-	TRBD2	TRBV5-4	TRBJ2-3	CASSLRLAGSTDTQYF	TGTGCCAGCAGCTTGAGACTAGCGGGAAGCACAGATACGCAGTATTTT
-	-	TRBV7-9	TRBJ2-1	CASSLGLEGEQFF	TGTGCCAGCAGCTTAGGGCTAGAAGGTGAGCAGTTCTTC
-	-	TRBV2	TRBJ2-1	CASSNSRTGREGEQFF	TGTGCCAGCAGTAATTCCCGGACAGGGAGGGAGGGTGAGCAGTTCTTC
-	-	TRBV6-5	TRBJ2-1	CASKPSKGQGRFF	TGTGCCAGCAAACCATCGAAGGGGCAGGGCCGGTTCTTC
few	TRBD1	TRBV11-2	TRBJ1-2	CASSLRQGGGYTF	TGTGCCAGCAGCCTCCGACAGGGTGGTGGCTACACCTTC
-	TRBD2	TRBV9	TRBJ2-3	CASSVVGLATDTQYF	TGTGCCAGCAGCGTAGTTGGACTAGCAACAGATACGCAGTATTTT
-	-	TRBV19	TRBJ1-1	CASTNAGQAFF	TGTGCCAGTACCAACGCAGGGCAAGCTTTCTTT
-	-	TRBV28	TRBJ1-5	CASIVGWNQPQHF	TGTGCCAGCATCGTGGGCTGGAATCAGCCCCAGCATTTT
-	-	TRBV7-9	TRBJ2-1	CASSLAISFDNEQFF	TGTGCCAGCAGCTTAGCAATATCGTTTGACAATGAGCAGTTCTTC
-	TRBD1	TRBV14	TRBJ2-2	CASSPDRGTVAGELFF	TGTGCCAGCAGCCCGGACAGGGGGACAGTGGCCGGGGAGCTGTTTTTT
once	TRBD2	TRBV7-8	TRBJ2-5	CASSPSRTSGGPGGETQYF	TGTGCCAGCAGCCCATCACGGACTAGCGGGGGGCCGGGAGGAGAGACCCAGTACTTC